Below, one T cell receptor beta chain is given with its context. Its antigen remains unknown. The source of the sample is a study of beta chain features in type 1 diabetes. What was sequenced were expressed TCRB transcripts, since all of the isolated RNA had been reverse transcribed. The data were produced by immunoSEQ multiplex PCR, yet TCRdb's version contains in-frame clones alone and is incomplete. The sample yields approximately 160,000 clones, 7.5% to 10% seen once. Using CD45RO/CCR7/CD25/CD127/CD95/CD27, CD4+ naive, central memory, regulatory and stem cell-like memory cells were sorted. Sorted populations all had greater than 95% purity. Germline V CDR1 and CDR2: SGHTA, FQGNSA. V was trimmed by 1 base and J by 5 bases, leaving 8 bases between them. The CDR3 covers 13 residues. Broader study findings: Across all four CD4+ subsets, people with type 1 diabetes showed modestly shorter TCRB CDR3s. The study found fewer insertions and more deletions at VDJ junctions in type 1 diabetes patients.

This sequence joins TRBV7-2 and TRBJ1-2; TRBD1 is a possible D gene (5 bases). Sequencing input: central memory CD4+ T cells from blood. The receptor's source is a young woman in good health. CDR3 nucleotide sequence: TGTGCCAGCAGCTTAGGAGGGACTTATGGCTACACCTTC. Its translation is CASSLGGTYGYTF.